This paragraph covers one T cell receptor (beta chain) sequence. This record belongs to a study of blood T cells in healthy people across ages. The use of a sample-barcoded 5' primer and a J-beta primer mix characterized a second PCR of about 6 to 11 cycles. A single record per CDR3 protein comes from TCRdb applying MiXCR to the 5' RACE reads. The sample contains about 1.6 million distinct CDR3 sequences, roughly a third of which appear only once. This TCR came from a woman aged 25 to 39 in good health. The specimen sequenced was blood.

The CDR3 DNA sequence: TGCGCCAGCAGCTTGTGGACCGGGGGGAACACTGAAGCTTTCTTT. It encodes CASSLWTGGNTEAFF. V gene TRBV5-1 combines with J gene TRBJ1-1; TRBD1 is a possible D gene (5 bases). There are 15 residues in the CDR3. The germline CDR1 and CDR2 sequences are SGHRS and YFSETQ. Between the trimmed V and J ends, which lost 1 base and 1 base, there was a span of 11 bases.